This TCR beta chain was observed in a study of T cell responses to AZD1222 COVID-19 vaccine. Study context: Second-dose timings of about 4 or about 12 weeks were pooled. Study-level results: Spike-specific TCR repertoires showed rising breadth and depth after two AZD1222 doses. Clonal diversity was possibly underestimated, and the donors were mostly white British, with more females. Among those given AZD1222, only five or six were seropositive at baseline.

Of note for this clone: Antigen: not known.

TCRdb keeps only in-frame clones here, not all; method: immunoSEQ multiplex PCR. The repertoire holds 100,000 to 150,000 clones, with roughly 90% as singletons. This material consisted of peripheral blood, taken on day 0 of AZD1222 vaccination. This TCR was sampled from an adult in good health.

The CDR3 region has the DNA TGTGCCAGCAGCGGCGGTGTGGGCAGCGCAGATACGCAGTATTTT. Translated, it gives CASSGGVGSADTQYF. The V gene is TRBV7-8, the J gene TRBJ2-3; D uncertain. Trimming cost V 5 bases and J 4 bases, with 16 bases left between them. Germline CDR1 and CDR2: SGHVS and FQNEAQ. The CDR3 runs to 15 residues.